This T cell receptor beta chain appears in the sequencing data of a study of OX40 agonist ivuxolimab in advanced cancers. As for the study in general: Dose-escalation patients' cancers were hepatocellular carcinoma, melanoma, renal cell or head and neck cancer. Study-level points and caveats: At 0.1 to 3.0 mg/kg, CD4+ and CD8+ blood T cells expanded clonally by week 6.

The data were produced by immunoSEQ multiplex PCR, yet TCRdb's version contains in-frame clones alone and is incomplete. The repertoire consists of more than 10,000 clones, with 65% to 80% occurring once and the leading ten covering less than 35%. Concerning this clone: Its antigen remains unidentified.

Per the germline V gene, CDR1 is LGHNA and CDR2 is YSLEER. The CDR3 totals 14 residues. The V and J ends lost 5 bases and 4 bases respectively, with 14 bases between them. The clonotype was recovered from an adult with an advanced solid tumor such as melanoma, head and neck, liver or kidney cancer. Sequencing used CD4+ or CD8+ T cells sorted from blood, obtained in a trial of the OX40 agonist ivuxolimab. V gene TRBV4-3 combines with J gene TRBJ1-1; weak D call: TRBD1 (6 bases). CDR3 in amino acids: CASSSGALGTEAFF. For the CDR3, the DNA is TGCGCCAGCAGCTCAGGGGCCTTGGGCACTGAAGCTTTCTTT.